This T cell receptor (beta chain) was obtained from a study of T cell responses to AZD1222 COVID-19 vaccine. To note about this clone: No antigen is known for it.

V lost 2 bases to trimming and J lost 2 bases, with 17 bases between them. Germline V gene sequence: CDR1 LGHNA, CDR2 YSLEER. The CDR3 is made up of 17 amino acids. Data came from immunoSEQ multiplex PCR; TCRdb stores just in-frame clones and leaves some out. Among 90,000 to 120,000 clones, 91% were seen once, and the ten largest hold 20% to 25%. Study observations and caveats: Clonal diversity was possibly underestimated, and the donors were mostly white British, with more females. At study baseline, merely six AZD1222 recipients were seropositive. Nearly half of spike-specific TCRs reportedly target variant regions that are unmutated in the B.1.351 and B.1.1.7 variants.

The chain combines TRBV4-3 with TRBJ2-3; possible D gene TRBD1, 6 bases. The sample was peripheral blood, taken on day 0 of AZD1222 vaccination. This TCR came from an adult in good health. The CDR3 protein is CASSQIRQVGDTDTQYF. CDR3 coding DNA: TGCGCCAGCAGCCAAATAAGACAGGTTGGGGACACAGATACGCAGTATTTT.